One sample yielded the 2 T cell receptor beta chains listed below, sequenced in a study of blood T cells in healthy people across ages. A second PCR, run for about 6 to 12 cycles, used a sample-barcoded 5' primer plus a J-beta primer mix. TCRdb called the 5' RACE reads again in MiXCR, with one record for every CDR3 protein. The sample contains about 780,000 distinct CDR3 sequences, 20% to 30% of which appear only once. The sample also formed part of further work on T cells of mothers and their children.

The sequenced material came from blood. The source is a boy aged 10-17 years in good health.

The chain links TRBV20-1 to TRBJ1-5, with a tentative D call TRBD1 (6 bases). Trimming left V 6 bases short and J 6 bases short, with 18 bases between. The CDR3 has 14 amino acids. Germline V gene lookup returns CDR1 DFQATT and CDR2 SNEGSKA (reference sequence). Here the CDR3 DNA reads TGCAGTGCCACGGGAGGGGGTAGAGGTCAGCCCCAGCATTTT. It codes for CSATGGGRGQPQHF.

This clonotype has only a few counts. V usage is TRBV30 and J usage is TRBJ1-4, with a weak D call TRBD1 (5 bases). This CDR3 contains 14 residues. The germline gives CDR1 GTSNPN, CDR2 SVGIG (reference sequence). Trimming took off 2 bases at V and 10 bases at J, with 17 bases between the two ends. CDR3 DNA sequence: TGTGCCTGGAGTTTGCATGGGGGTTTTGCAAAACTGTTTTTT. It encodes CAWSLHGGFAKLFF.